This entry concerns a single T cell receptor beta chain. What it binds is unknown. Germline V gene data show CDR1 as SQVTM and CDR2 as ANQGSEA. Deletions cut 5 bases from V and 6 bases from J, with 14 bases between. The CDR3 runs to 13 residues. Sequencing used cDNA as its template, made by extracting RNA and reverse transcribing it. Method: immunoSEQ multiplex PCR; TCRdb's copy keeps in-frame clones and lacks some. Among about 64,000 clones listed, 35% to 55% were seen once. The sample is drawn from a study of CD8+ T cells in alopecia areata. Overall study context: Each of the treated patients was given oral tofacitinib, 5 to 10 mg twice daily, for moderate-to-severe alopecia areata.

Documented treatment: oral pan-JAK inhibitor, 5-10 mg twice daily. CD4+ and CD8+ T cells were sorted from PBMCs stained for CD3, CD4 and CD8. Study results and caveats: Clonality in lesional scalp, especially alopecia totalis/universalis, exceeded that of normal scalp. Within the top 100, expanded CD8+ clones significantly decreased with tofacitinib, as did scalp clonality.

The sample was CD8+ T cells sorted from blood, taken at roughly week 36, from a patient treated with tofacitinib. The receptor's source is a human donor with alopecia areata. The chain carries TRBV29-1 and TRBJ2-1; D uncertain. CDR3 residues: CSVFSWAANEQFF. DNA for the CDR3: TGCAGCGTTTTCTCTTGGGCCGCCAATGAGCAGTTCTTC.